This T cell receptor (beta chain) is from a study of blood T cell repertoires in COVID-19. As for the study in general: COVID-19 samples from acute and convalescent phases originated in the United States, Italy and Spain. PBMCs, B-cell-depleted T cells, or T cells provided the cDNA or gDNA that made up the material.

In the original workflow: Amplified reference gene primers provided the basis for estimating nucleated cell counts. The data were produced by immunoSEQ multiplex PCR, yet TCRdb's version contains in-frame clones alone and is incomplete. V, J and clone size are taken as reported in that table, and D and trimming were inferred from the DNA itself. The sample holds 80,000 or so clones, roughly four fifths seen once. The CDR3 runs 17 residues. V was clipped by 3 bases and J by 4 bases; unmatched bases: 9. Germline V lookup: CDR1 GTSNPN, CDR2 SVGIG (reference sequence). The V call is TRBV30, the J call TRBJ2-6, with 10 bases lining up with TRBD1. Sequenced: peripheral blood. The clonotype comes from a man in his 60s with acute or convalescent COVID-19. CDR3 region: CAWSLTGTGVGANVLTF. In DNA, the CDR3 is TGTGCCTGGAGCCTGACCGGGACAGGGGTAGGGGCCAACGTCCTGACTTTC.